This TCR beta chain was retrieved from a study of T cells in Graves' hyperthyroidism and ophthalmopathy. Study summary: Peripheral blood was acquired at first diagnosis, ahead of any therapy whatsoever.

TCR beta CDR3 sequences were amplified from RNA transcripts. TCR CDR3 underwent first-round RT-PCR with the HTBI primer set. MiXCR, applied by TCRdb to the multiplex PCR reads, yields one record per CDR3 protein. This sample carries 650,000 to 850,000 distinct CDR3 sequences, roughly a sixth of them seen once, and the ten largest clones take about a sixth. Notes on the study in general: Most thyroid-expanded clonotypes above 0.001 were also found in blood.

Many counts were recorded for this clonotype. The antigen remains unidentified. This TCR came from a woman aged 45-60 years with Graves' hyperthyroidism that later progressed to Graves' ophthalmopathy. Sequenced material: blood.

CDR3 DNA: TGTGCCAGCAGCTTAGTTTCGGCCAGCTCCTACGAGCAGTACTTC. It codes for CASSLVSASSYEQYF. The genes are TRBV7-2 and TRBJ2-7; D gene unclear. CDR3 size: 15 residues. V shed 1 base and J shed 0 bases, with 10 bases lying between them. Germline CDR1 SGHTA, CDR2 FQGNSA.